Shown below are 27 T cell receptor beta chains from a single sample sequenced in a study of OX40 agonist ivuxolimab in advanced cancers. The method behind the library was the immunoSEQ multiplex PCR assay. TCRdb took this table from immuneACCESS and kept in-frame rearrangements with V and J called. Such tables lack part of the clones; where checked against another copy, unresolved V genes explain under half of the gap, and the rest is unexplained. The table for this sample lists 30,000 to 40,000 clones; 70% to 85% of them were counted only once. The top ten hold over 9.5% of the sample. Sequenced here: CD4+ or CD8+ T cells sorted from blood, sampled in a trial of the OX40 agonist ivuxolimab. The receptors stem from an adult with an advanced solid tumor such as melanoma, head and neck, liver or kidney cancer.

This CDR3 reads CASSYGTGTSYEQYF. CDR3 nucleotides: TGTGCCAGCAGTTATGGGACAGGGACCTCCTACGAGCAGTACTTC. The chain employs TRBV6-5 and TRBJ2-7; the match to TRBD1 covers 9 bases. With V trimmed by 3 bases and J by 0 bases, 3 bases remained unmatched. In germline, CDR1 is MNHEY, CDR2 SVGAGI. The CDR3 consists of 15 residues.

The CDR3 protein is CASSLVSGGNQPQHF. DNA of the CDR3: TGTGCCAGCAGCTTAGTATCAGGGGGTAATCAGCCCCAGCATTTT. The chain has TRBV7-9 and TRBJ1-5; TRBD1 aligns across 7 bases. This CDR3 has 15 residues. The V segment lost 1 base and the J segment 4 bases; nucleotides outside the gene matches: 4. Germline values: CDR1 SEHNR, CDR2 FQNEAQ (reference sequence).

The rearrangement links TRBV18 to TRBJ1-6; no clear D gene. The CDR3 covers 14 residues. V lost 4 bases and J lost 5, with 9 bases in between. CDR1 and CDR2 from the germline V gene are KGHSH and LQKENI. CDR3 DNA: TGTGCCAGCTCACAAAACAGCGATAATTCACCCCTCCACTTT. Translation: CASSQNSDNSPLHF.

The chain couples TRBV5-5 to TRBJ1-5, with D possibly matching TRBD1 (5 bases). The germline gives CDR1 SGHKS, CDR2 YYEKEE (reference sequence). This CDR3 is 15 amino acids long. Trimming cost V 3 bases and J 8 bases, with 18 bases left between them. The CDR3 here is CASSSPRQPGEPQHF. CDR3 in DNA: TGTGCCAGCAGCTCCCCCCGACAGCCCGGGGAGCCCCAGCATTTT.

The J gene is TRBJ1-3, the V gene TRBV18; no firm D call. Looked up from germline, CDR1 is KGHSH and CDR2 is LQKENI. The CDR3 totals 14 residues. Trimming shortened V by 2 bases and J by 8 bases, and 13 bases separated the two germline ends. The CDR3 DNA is TGTGCCAGCTCACCAGCCCACCGTGGGGACACCATATATTTT. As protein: CASSPAHRGDTIYF.

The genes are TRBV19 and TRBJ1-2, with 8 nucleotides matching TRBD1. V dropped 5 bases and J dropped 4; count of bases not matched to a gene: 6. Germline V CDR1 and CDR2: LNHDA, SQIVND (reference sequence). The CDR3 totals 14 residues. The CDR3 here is CASSAGQAPYGYTF. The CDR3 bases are TGTGCCAGTAGTGCGGGACAGGCACCCTATGGCTACACCTTC.

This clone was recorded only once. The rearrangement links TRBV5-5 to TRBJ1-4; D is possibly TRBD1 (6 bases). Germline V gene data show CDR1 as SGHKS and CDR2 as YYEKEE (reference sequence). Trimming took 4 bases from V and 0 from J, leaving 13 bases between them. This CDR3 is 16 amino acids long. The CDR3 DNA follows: TGTGCCAGCAGCCCATTTACAGGGACAACTAATGAAAAACTGTTTTTT. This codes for CASSPFTGTTNEKLFF.

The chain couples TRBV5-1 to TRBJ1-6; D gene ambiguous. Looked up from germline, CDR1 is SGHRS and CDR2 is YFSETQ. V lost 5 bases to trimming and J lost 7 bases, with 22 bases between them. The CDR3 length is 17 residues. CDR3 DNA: TGCGCCAGCAGAGCCTCACTCGTGGCAGCTTTCAATTCACCCCTCCACTTT. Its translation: CASRASLVAAFNSPLHF.

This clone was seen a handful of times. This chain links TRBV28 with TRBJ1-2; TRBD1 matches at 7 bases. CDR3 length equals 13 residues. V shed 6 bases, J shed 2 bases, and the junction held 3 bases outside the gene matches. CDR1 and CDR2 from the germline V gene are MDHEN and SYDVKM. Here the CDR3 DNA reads TGTGCCAGCAGGCTGGACAGGAACTATGGCTACACCTTC. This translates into CASRLDRNYGYTF.

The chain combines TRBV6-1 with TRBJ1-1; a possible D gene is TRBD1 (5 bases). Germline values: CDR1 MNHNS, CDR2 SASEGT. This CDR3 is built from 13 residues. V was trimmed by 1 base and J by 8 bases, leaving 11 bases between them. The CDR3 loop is CASSEERRGEAFF. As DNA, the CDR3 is TGTGCCAGCAGTGAAGAACGAAGGGGCGAAGCTTTCTTT.

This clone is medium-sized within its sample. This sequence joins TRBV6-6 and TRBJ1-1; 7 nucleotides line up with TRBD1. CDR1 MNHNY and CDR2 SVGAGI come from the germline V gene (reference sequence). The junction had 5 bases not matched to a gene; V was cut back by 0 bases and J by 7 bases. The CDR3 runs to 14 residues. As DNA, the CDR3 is TGTGCCAGCAGTTACTCAGGGGGCAGGAATGAAGCTTTCTTT. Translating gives CASSYSGGRNEAFF.

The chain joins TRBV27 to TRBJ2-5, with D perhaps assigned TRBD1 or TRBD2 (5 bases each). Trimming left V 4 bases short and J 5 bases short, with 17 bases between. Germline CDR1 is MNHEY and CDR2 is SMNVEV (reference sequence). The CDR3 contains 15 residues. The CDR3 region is CASSSRGVRVETQYF. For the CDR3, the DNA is TGTGCCAGCAGTTCCCGAGGGGTCAGGGTTGAGACCCAGTACTTC.

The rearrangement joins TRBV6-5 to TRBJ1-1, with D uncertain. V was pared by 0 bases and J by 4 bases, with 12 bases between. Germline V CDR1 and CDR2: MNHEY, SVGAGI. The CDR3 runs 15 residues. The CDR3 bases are TGTGCCAGCAGTTACTCGGGGAGGGTAGCCACTGAAGCTTTCTTT. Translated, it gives CASSYSGRVATEAFF.

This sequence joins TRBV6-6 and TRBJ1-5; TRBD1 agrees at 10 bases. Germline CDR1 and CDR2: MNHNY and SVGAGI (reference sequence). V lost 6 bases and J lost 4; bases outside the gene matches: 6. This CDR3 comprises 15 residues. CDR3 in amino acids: CASRPGTGVNQPQHF. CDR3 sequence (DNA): TGTGCCAGCAGGCCCGGGACAGGGGTAAATCAGCCCCAGCATTTT.

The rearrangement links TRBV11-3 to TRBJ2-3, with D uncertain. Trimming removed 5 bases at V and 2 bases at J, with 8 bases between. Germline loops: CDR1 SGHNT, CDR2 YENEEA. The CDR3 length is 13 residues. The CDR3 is CASSRSPTDTQYF. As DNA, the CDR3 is TGTGCCAGCAGCCGGAGTCCCACAGATACGCAGTATTTT. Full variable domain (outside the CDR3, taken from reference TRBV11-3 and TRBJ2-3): EAGVVQSPRYKIIEKKQPVAFWCNPISGHNTLYWYLQNLGQGPELLIRYENEEAVDDSQLPKDRFSAERLKGVDSTLKIQPAELGDSAVYLCASSRSPTDTQYFGPGTRLTVL.

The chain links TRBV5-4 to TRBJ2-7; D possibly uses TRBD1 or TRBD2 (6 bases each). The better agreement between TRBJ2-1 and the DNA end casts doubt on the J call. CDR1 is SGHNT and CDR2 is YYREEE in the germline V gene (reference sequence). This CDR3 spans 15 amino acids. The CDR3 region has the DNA TGTGCCAGCAGCCAGAAAAGGGGGACTTACAATGAGCAGTTCTTC. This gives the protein CASSQKRGTYNEQFF.

CDR3 region: CASSIRGLAGNEQFF. The CDR3 bases are TGTGCCAGTAGTATAAGGGGACTAGCGGGGAACGAGCAGTTCTTC. V is TRBV19 and J is TRBJ2-1; TRBD2 matches at 13 bases. Germline values: CDR1 LNHDA, CDR2 SQIVND (reference sequence). The trim removed 2 bases at V and 10 bases at J, leaving 5 bases unmatched. This CDR3 is 15 amino acids long.

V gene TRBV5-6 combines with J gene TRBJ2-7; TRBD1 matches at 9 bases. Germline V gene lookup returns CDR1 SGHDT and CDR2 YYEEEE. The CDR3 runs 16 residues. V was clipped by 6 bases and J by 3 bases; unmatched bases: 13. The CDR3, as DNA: TGTGCCAGCACCCAGGATGGCGGGACAGGGTACTACGAGCAGTACTTC. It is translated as CASTQDGGTGYYEQYF.

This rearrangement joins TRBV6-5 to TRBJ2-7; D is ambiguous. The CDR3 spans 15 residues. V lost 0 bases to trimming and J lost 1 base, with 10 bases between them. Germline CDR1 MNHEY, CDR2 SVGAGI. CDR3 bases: TGTGCCAGCAGTTACTCGGGCAGATATTCCTACGAGCAGTACTTC. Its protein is CASSYSGRYSYEQYF.

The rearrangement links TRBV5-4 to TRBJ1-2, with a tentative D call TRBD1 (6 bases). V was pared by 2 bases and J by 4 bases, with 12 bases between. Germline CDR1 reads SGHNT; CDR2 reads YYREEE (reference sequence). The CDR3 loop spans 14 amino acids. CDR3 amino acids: CASSFRDTRYGYTF. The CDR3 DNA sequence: TGTGCCAGCAGCTTCCGGGACACCCGCTATGGCTACACCTTC. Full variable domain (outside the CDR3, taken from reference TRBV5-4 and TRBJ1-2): ETGVTQSPTHLIKTRGQQVTLRCSSQSGHNTVSWYQQALGQGPQFIFQYYREEENGRGNFPPRFSGLQFPNYSSELNVNALELDDSALYLCASSFRDTRYGYTFGSGTRLTVV.

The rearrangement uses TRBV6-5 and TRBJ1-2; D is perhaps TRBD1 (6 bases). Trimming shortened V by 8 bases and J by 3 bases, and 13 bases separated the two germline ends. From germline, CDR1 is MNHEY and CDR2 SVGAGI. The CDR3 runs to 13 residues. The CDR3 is CASSNRVDYGYTF. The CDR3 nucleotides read TGTGCCAGCTCAAACAGGGTAGACTATGGCTACACCTTC.

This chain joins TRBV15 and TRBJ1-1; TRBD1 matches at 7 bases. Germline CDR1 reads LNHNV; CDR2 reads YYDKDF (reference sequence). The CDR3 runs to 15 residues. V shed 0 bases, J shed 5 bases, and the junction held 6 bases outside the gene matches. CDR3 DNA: TGTGCCACCAGCAGAGATCAAGGGGGCTGGACTGAAGCTTTCTTT. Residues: CATSRDQGGWTEAFF.

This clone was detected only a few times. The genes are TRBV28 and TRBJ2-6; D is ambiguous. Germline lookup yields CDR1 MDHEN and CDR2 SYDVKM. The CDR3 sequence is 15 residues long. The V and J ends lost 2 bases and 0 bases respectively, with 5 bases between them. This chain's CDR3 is CASSLGFSGANVLTF. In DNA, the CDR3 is TGTGCCAGCAGTTTAGGGTTCTCTGGGGCCAACGTCCTGACTTTC.

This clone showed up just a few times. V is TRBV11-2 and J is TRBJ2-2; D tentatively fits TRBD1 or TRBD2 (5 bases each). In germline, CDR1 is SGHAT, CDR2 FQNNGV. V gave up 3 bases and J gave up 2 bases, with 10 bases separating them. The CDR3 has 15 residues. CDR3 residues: CASSFGGSNTGELFF. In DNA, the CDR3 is TGTGCCAGCAGCTTTGGGGGATCTAACACCGGGGAGCTGTTTTTT.

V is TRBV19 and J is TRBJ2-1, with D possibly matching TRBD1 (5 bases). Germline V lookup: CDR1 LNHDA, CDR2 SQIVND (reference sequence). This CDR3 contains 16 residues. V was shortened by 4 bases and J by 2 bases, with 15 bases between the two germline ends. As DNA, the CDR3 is TGTGCCAGTAGTACCCTTGACAGCAGCGCCTACAATGAGCAGTTCTTC. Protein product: CASSTLDSSAYNEQFF.

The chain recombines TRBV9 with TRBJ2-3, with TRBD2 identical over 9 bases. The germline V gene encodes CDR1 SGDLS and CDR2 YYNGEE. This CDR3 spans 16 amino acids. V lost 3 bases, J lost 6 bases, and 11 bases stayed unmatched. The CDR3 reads CASSGSWRGGVDTQYF. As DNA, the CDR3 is TGTGCCAGCAGCGGTAGCTGGCGGGGGGGTGTGGATACGCAGTATTTT. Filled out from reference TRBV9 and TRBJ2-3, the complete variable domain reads DSGVTQTPKHLITATGQRVTLRCSPRSGDLSVYWYQQSLDQGLQFLIQYYNGEERAKGNILERFSAQQFPDLHSELNLSSLELGDSALYFCASSGSWRGGVDTQYFGPGTRLTVL.

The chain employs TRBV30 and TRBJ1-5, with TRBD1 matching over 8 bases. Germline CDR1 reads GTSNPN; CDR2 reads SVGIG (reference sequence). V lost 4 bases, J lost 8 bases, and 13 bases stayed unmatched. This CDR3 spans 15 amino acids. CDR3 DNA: TGTGCCTGGACCCCAGGGGGCTGGAAAAAGGAGCCCCAGCATTTT. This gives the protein CAWTPGGWKKEPQHF.